Detailed here is one T cell receptor beta chain. This receptor's antigen is unknown. No much larger clone is present one base from it, and per-base qualities are unavailable. The sample comes from a study of cytomegalovirus exposure and HLA in healthy donors (dated 2017 in TCRdb). Describing the broader study: In an earlier analysis of some 550 of the donors, 250 to 350 Gb of sequence data and just under 120 million unique TCR beta sequences from about 190 million T cells were reported. An early release that covered 500 to 800 HLA-typed donors contained about 300 gigabases of sequencing data and tens of millions of unique TCR sequences. Of the approximately 400 genotyped donors, about 80% fell in the genetic ancestry cluster associated with self-reported Caucasian donors. The study aimed to test whether signatures of past pathogen exposure could be identified by cataloging public T cell receptors. Using immunosequencing, the study profiled T cell repertoires from about 610 subjects and related those repertoires to cytomegalovirus serostatus. In addition to the first cohort of approximately 670 subjects, a separate validation cohort of about 120 different subjects was used. The study combined high-throughput TCR immunosequencing, statistical association of individual TCRs with disease status, and machine learning to predict cytomegalovirus infection status. A later analysis re-examined previously published TCR beta repertoires from over 500 donors and added high-resolution HLA genotyping to investigate patterns of TCR occurrence. In the later analysis, no new phenotypic data were used to find candidate immune exposures; instead, reliance was placed on TCR beta sequences and their occurrence across donors. To decide whether each TCR beta V gene segment behaved as functional or pseudogenic, an earlier analysis of over 500 of the donors relied on high-throughput TCR beta sequencing. Donor age, sex, ethnicity and CMV serostatus were collected together with the repertoire data. In a later genetic analysis, genome-wide SNP genotypes for about 65% of the roughly 670 donors were used, and that subset was treated as a discovery cohort. All discovery cohort repertoires had been generated on a single sequencing platform. HLA typing covered class I and class II loci at four-digit resolution. The number of donors typed differed by locus, with roughly 620-630 for A, B, C, DRB1 and DQB1, around 520 for DQA1, approximately 580 for DPA1, and approximately 470 for DPB1. Five DR-DQ haplotypes were treated as single units for association and clustering because of strong linkage in the cohort. On average, roughly 240,000 unique TCR beta nucleotide sequences were sequenced per donor among some 420 genotyped donors of the cohort, with 15% to 20% of those sequences being non-productive. Study-wide conclusions, independent of this receptor: A further reported finding was that TCR beta sequences accurately predicted the HLA-A and HLA-B alleles for most subjects in the first cohort. Approximately 18 rarely observed V segments, including chromosome 9 orphons, were excluded from the earlier analysis of approximately 500 of the donors because counts were too low. According to the authors, the approach could potentially be generalized to other disease states and immunological phenotypes. A few of the identified cytomegalovirus-associated TCR beta chains were confirmed in vitro to be specific for cytomegalovirus antigens. CMV serostatus was the only immune exposure information available for the cohort. In an earlier analysis of more than 450 of the donors, most TCR beta V segments were observed in productive rearrangements about 87% or about 30% of the time, broadly matching IMGT annotations. In a later analysis, the rate of TCR association differed among HLA loci, with DRB1 alleles having the most associated TCRs and HLA-C alleles having the fewest. The classifier was reported to diagnose cytomegalovirus status with high specificity and sensitivity in both the original and validation cohorts. Because HLA typing was missing for some donors at each locus, association tests included only the typed subset. The study listed over 150 TCR beta chains as associated with cytomegalovirus. A later analysis found that most CMV-associated TCR beta chains appeared HLA-restricted, with HLA associations seemingly driven largely by CMV exposure. In a later genetic analysis, a missense DCLRE1C variant was associated with V-gene and J-gene trimming of TCR beta chains, and the association was replicated in an independent cohort. A later analysis reported that several top co-occurrence clusters appeared linked to parvovirus B19, influenza, CMV and Epstein-Barr virus. In a later analysis, 15,000 to 20,000 TCR beta sequences were associated with specific HLA alleles at a false discovery rate of 0.05. In this cohort, only TCR beta chains were sequenced, and detectable features were limited by the absence of alpha or paired-chain data. Correlated functional status among segregating V segments might reflect linkage disequilibrium, but an unknown experimental factor could not be ruled out. Some IMGT-functional V segments, including TRBV6-2 and TRBV6-3, could not be distinguished by the 87-base-pair reads and were therefore excluded. Sequencing depth was assumed to be roughly uniform across donors in the presence/absence analyses, though that assumption may not hold. Strong co-occurrence of HLA alleles, especially DR and DQ, made assigning TCR associations to individual alleles difficult. A later genetic analysis reported fewer N-insertions in productive TCRs among donors in an Asian-associated ancestry cluster than the roughly 700-donor mean. A later analysis found that HLA-associated TCR beta chains were more clonally expanded and had lower generation probabilities than equally common non-associated chains. The sequencing pipeline was judged likely to have produced a cluster of highly shared sequence variants as a technical artifact. Most TCR sequences were observed very rarely across donors, whereas some public TCRs were present in many individuals.

In total, more than 500 healthy bone marrow donors made up the cohort. All cohort members were sampled while nominally healthy, although unrecorded immune exposures were likely present. The donor was CMV seropositive and belonged to the group of over 250 seropositive cohort members. Every donor gave a peripheral blood sample, and the peripheral blood mononuclear cells from that sample were used for TCR beta sequencing. Genomic DNA was extracted from the blood cell samples with the Qiagen DNeasy Blood Extraction Kit. The CDR3 holds 14 amino acids from the cysteine to the phenylalanine. The CDR3 DNA has 42 bases and is translated from base 1. Relative to germline, V is missing 3 bases and J is missing 4 bases, with 3 bases of the junction outside any gene match. The germline V gene sets CDR1 to MRHNA and CDR2 to SNTAGT. Library prep was done by the immunoSEQ multiplex PCR assay. A mixture of 60 forward primers for TCR Vbeta segments and 13 reverse primers for TCR Jbeta segments was used in the multiplex PCR. The CDR3 region of rearranged TCR beta genes was amplified from genomic DNA with a multiplex PCR assay. The amplified TCR beta libraries were sequenced on the Illumina HiSeq System as 87-base-pair reads. Per the original workflow: A later analysis tallied roughly 80 million unique TCR beta chains across the 660 or so repertoires, and approximately 11 million of those chains were shared by two or more donors. A nearest-neighbor algorithm error-corrected the raw reads and collapsed the reads into unique sequences, merging closely related sequences to remove PCR and sequencing errors. CDR3 sequences were aligned to IMGT reference sequences to assign V, D and J gene segments. For a sequence to be retained, a match of at least six nucleotides to both a V gene segment and a J gene segment was required. Rearrangements were called productive when the CDR3 lacked stop codons and stayed in frame with V and J; all others were non-productive. Following IMGT convention, CDR3 was defined as the stretch from the second conserved V-encoded cysteine up to the conserved J-encoded phenylalanine. The earlier analysis of 587 of the donors excluded any sequence lacking an unambiguous match to a single V gene segment. An earlier analysis of several hundred of the donors called V segments functional above 56.7% productive rearrangements and segregating when the between-donor standard deviation exceeded 5%. A statistical classification framework was built for diagnosing cytomegalovirus status from the catalog of TCR beta chain sequences. A later analysis assigned V and J genes by comparing TCR nucleotide sequences with IMGT/GENE-DB human TR gene sequences. The TCRdist pipeline was used in a later analysis to assign CDR3 sequences and most-parsimonious VDJ recombination scenarios. In a later analysis, each TCR beta chain was defined by its CDR3 amino acid sequence together with its V-gene family, and reads without a unique V-gene family were excluded. As a way to deal with suspected cross-contamination and a sequencing artifact, a later analysis dropped 640 or so nucleotide sequences that were highly shared and had low generation probability. For each public chain, a later analysis derived a clonal expansion index from normalized ranks of inferred template counts within each repertoire. A later analysis computed generation probabilities with a VDJ recombination model fitted to out-of-frame rearrangements, and checked the results against IGoR. A later analysis scored TCR-TCR, TCR-HLA and TCR-CMV co-occurrence with hypergeometric tests, applying a repertoire-size bias correction to TCR pairs. False discovery rates were estimated in a later analysis by permuting HLA or CMV assignments 20 times. In a later analysis, co-occurring TCRs were grouped with DBSCAN, and TCRdist sequence similarity was added when clustering was performed within HLA-allele-positive subsets. For co-occurrence clustering, repertoires with fewer than 30,000 or more than 120,000 public chains were excluded, along with about five repertoires with anomalous nucleotide sharing. TCRdb provides this immuneACCESS table in a form limited to in-frame rearrangements. Some clones are lacking; in checked studies, under half of them reflect an unresolved V gene, and why the rest are absent is not known. V and J calls and clone size are those listed in that table; D and trimming were worked out from the DNA. For this sample there are nearly 200,000 clones; 70% to 80% appear just once. The ten most abundant clones make up approximately 2% of the sample.

The chain joins TRBV6-4 to TRBJ2-3; 8 bases in between match TRBD1. Sequenced: PBMCs. This clonotype was sampled from a woman younger than 45 in good health and CMV-seropositive. The DNA sequence reads TGTGCCAGCAGTGATCAGGGGGCCGCAGATACGCAGTATTTT. Its amino acids are CASSDQGAADTQYF.